The present T cell receptor (beta chain) was sequenced within a study of shared clonotypes between healthy human individuals. Between the trimmed V and J ends, which lost 3 bases and 2 bases, there was a span of 8 bases. This CDR3 comprises 13 residues. CDR1 and CDR2 (germline): SGHRS, YFSETQ. Measured with immunoSEQ multiplex PCR; TCRdb has only the in-frame clones, and not every one. The sample lists under 550,000 clones; 90% to 97% were seen once. The donors, all of them Caucasian adults, lived in Nashville, Tennessee. The clonotype comes from a woman aged 25-40 years in good health. Sample: naive CD4+ T cells sorted from blood. The subset was: CD45RA+ positively selected. The chain uses TRBV5-1 and TRBJ1-2; perhaps TRBD1 as D (5 bases). CDR3 residues: CASSSTVNYGYTF. The CDR3 DNA reads TGCGCCAGCAGCTCGACAGTGAACTATGGCTACACCTTC.